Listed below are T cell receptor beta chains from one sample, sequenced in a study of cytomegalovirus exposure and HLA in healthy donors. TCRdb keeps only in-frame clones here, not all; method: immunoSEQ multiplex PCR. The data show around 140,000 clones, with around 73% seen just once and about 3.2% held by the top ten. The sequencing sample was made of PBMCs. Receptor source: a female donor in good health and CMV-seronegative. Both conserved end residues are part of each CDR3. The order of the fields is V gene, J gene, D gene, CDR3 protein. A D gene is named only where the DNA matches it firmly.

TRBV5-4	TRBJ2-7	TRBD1	CASSSTGAYEQYF
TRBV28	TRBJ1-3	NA	CASSSLRGSTIYF
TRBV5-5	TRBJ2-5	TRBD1	CASSRDGQGVTQYF
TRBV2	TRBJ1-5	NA	CASSEASFSNQPQHF
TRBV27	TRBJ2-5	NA	CASSLSWQTQETQYF
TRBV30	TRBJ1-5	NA	CAWSSDRPNQPQHF
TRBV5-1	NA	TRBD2	CASSLRLAGDEQYF
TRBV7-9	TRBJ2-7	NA	CASSLNSVYEQYF
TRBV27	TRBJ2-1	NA	CASSLSYGGWDEQFF
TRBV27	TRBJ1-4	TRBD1	CASSPGQGGLGNEKLFF
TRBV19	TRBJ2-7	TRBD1	CASTRTGGGSGEQYF
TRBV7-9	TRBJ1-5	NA	CASSSGNQPQHF
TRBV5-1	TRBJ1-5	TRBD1	CASSRDSSNQPQHF
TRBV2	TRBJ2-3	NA	CASSEWTAPSTDTQYF
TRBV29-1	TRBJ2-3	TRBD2	CSGITSDGIHTQYF